This T cell receptor beta chain was sequenced in a study of technical replicates of blood from a handful of donors. The table came from immunoSEQ multiplex PCR; TCRdb's copy has only in-frame clones and leaves some out. The table shows 79,000 or so clones, with 95% to 97% occurring only once. Material: T cells isolated from PBMCs. The clonotype originates from a human donor in good health.

CDR3 bases: TGTGCCAGCAGCAAAGAAGAGAGACAGGGCATGGCAGATACGCAGTATTTT. Translation: CASSKEERQGMADTQYF. This chain joins TRBV21-1 and TRBJ2-3; TRBD1 is the table's D call, not checked against the DNA. TRBV21-1 is assigned pseudogene status. The CDR3 has 17 residues.